Shown below are 14 T cell receptor beta chains from a single sample sequenced in a study of chemoradiotherapy in HPV16-positive cancers. Clones were sequenced by immunoSEQ multiplex PCR, and TCRdb holds only the in-frame ones, with some missing. The table includes about 5,400 clones, approximately 81% detected once. This material consisted of tumor tissue, taken from a patient who underwent chemoradiotherapy. The receptor set was obtained from a human donor with HPV-associated anogenital cancer.

Only a few counts were recorded for this clone. The rearrangement joins TRBV6-4 to TRBJ2-2, with 9 bases identical to TRBD2. Germline-derived CDR1 and CDR2 are MRHNA and SNTAGT. The length of the CDR3 is 15 residues. J gave up 6 bases and V 0 bases, and 2 bases lay outside the gene matches. The CDR3 DNA reads TGTGCCAGCAGTGACTCGGCGGGGGGGCCCGGGGAGCTGTTTTTT. Translating it yields CASSDSAGGPGELFF.

The V and J genes are TRBV2 and TRBJ1-5; possibly TRBD1 for D (5 bases). V lost 7 bases, J lost 6 bases, and 16 bases lay in between. CDR3 length equals 14 residues. The germline CDR1 and CDR2 sequences are SNHLY and FYNNEI. The CDR3 loop reads CASNVGGSGQPQHF. The DNA for the CDR3 is TGTGCCAGCAATGTGGGGGGGTCGGGTCAGCCCCAGCATTTT. Filled out from reference TRBV2 and TRBJ1-5, the complete variable domain reads EPEVTQTPSHQVTQMGQEVILRCVPISNHLYFYWYRQILGQKVEFLVSFYNNEISEKSEIFDDQFSVERPDGSNFTLKIRSTKLEDSAMYFCASNVGGSGQPQHFGDGTRLSIL.

This clone ranks as large. This sequence joins TRBV5-8 and TRBJ2-3, with TRBD2 matching over 8 bases. The trim removed 3 bases at V and 2 bases at J, leaving 8 bases unmatched. The CDR3 runs to 16 residues. Germline CDR1 SGHTS, CDR2 YDEGEE. This CDR3 is CASSSRAGALTDTQYF. The CDR3 DNA reads TGTGCCAGCAGCTCGAGAGCGGGGGCCCTCACAGATACGCAGTATTTT.

The sample holds one count of this clone. The rearrangement links TRBV19 to TRBJ2-1; D might be TRBD1 (6 bases). Per the germline V gene, CDR1 is LNHDA and CDR2 is SQIVND (reference sequence). Trimming shortened V by 3 bases and J by 12 bases, and 18 bases separated the two germline ends. The CDR3 runs to 14 residues. The CDR3: CASSILIHGGTQFF. In DNA form, the CDR3 reads TGTGCCAGTAGTATTCTAATCCATGGGGGCACGCAGTTCTTC.

This chain links TRBV11-2 with TRBJ1-1; weak D call: TRBD1 (6 bases). The CDR3 is 14 amino acids. In germline, CDR1 is SGHAT, CDR2 FQNNGV. Trimming pared 5 bases from V and 1 base from J, leaving 11 bases between. The CDR3 loop is CASSLYRENTEAFF. DNA for the CDR3: TGTGCCAGCAGCCTCTACAGGGAGAACACTGAAGCTTTCTTT.

This clone was seen a few times. The rearrangement links TRBV7-9 to TRBJ1-5; the D gene is possibly TRBD1 (6 bases). Germline V lookup: CDR1 SEHNR, CDR2 FQNEAQ (reference sequence). V was pared by 5 bases and J by 6 bases, with 11 bases between. The CDR3 runs to 13 residues. The CDR3 loop reads CASSKGGVQPQHF. As DNA, the CDR3 is TGTGCCAGCAGCAAGGGGGGAGTTCAGCCCCAGCATTTT.

In DNA, the CDR3 is TGTGCCAGCAGTGAAGCCCTGGGCGGGAACACTGAAGCTTTCTTT. This encodes CASSEALGGNTEAFF. The chain combines TRBV6-1 with TRBJ1-1; no reliable D call. Germline values: CDR1 MNHNS, CDR2 SASEGT. Trimming took off 0 bases at V and 1 base at J, with 9 bases between the two ends. This CDR3 spans 15 amino acids.

The chain combines TRBV30 with TRBJ2-3; TRBD1 aligns across 9 bases. The junction had 23 bases not matched to a gene; V was cut back by 5 bases and J by 2 bases. This CDR3 spans 20 amino acids. Germline assignment: CDR1 GTSNPN and CDR2 SVGIG (reference sequence). The CDR3 loop is CAWQVPGQGFGEQDTDTQYF. CDR3 DNA sequence: TGTGCCTGGCAAGTACCGGGACAGGGTTTCGGAGAGCAGGACACAGATACGCAGTATTTT.

This clone has a single count. The rearrangement uses TRBV2 and TRBJ2-3; no clear D gene. V was shortened by 7 bases and J by 2 bases, with 10 bases between the two germline ends. Germline V gene lookup returns CDR1 SNHLY and CDR2 FYNNEI. The CDR3 runs 13 residues. As DNA, the CDR3 is TGTGCCAGCAAGAGGCTAACCACAGATACGCAGTATTTT. This encodes CASKRLTTDTQYF.

V is TRBV6-1 and J is TRBJ1-2; the D gene is possibly TRBD1 (5 bases). The germline V gene encodes CDR1 MNHNS and CDR2 SASEGT. Between the trimmed V and J ends, which lost 3 bases and 4 bases, there was a span of 12 bases. The CDR3 is 14 residues long. This CDR3 reads CASSESRATYGYTF. In DNA, the CDR3 is TGTGCCAGCAGTGAGTCCAGGGCAACCTATGGCTACACCTTC.

J is TRBJ2-2 and V is TRBV2; weak D call: TRBD2 (6 bases). CDR3 size: 13 residues. Deletions cut 6 bases from V and 6 bases from J, with 11 bases between. Per germline, CDR1 SNHLY and CDR2 FYNNEI. The CDR3 nucleotides read TGTGCCAGCAGGGGAGGAGGTTCCGGGGAGCTGTTTTTT. Amino acids: CASRGGGSGELFF.

The chain is built from TRBV7-6 and TRBJ2-7, with 11 bases fitting TRBD1. CDR1 SGHVS and CDR2 FNYEAQ come from the germline V gene. With V trimmed by 1 base and J by 2 bases, 4 bases remained unmatched. This CDR3 contains 16 residues. Here the CDR3 DNA reads TGTGCCAGCAGCTTAGGAAGGGGACAGGGGGCCTACGAGCAGTACTTC. It is translated as CASSLGRGQGAYEQYF.

This clone showed up just once. V is TRBV25-1 and J is TRBJ1-1, with 11 bases fitting TRBD1. Germline loops: CDR1 MGHDK, CDR2 SYGVNS. This CDR3 is 13 amino acids long. J gave up 11 bases and V 6 bases, and 8 bases lay outside the gene matches. The CDR3 DNA reads TGTGCCAGCAGGACCACCGGGACAGGGGGGGCTTTCTTT. Translation: CASRTTGTGGAFF.

This sequence joins TRBV7-8 and TRBJ2-1; 8 nucleotides align to TRBD1. Germline V gene data show CDR1 as SGHVS and CDR2 as FQNEAQ. V trimming: 5 bases; J trimming: 5 bases; junction bases outside the gene matches: 8. The CDR3 extends over 15 amino acids. Written as DNA, the CDR3 is TGTGCCAGCAGCCCCCGGACAGGGTACCACAATGAGCAGTTCTTC. Protein product: CASSPRTGYHNEQFF.